The 29 T cell receptor beta chains in this list originate from one sample, sequenced in a study of blood T cell repertoires in COVID-19. Method: immunoSEQ multiplex PCR; TCRdb's copy keeps in-frame clones and lacks some. This table has over 250,000 clones, 87% appearing once. The sequenced sample consisted of peripheral blood. The receptors shown here come from a woman in her 50s with acute or convalescent COVID-19.

V and J are TRBV11-1 and TRBJ2-7; weak D call: TRBD1 (6 bases). V lost 1 base and J lost 2, with 12 bases in between. The CDR3 extends over 15 amino acids. The germline gives CDR1 SGHAT, CDR2 FQDESV (reference sequence). The CDR3 bases are TGTGCCAGCAGCTTAGTGGGCAGGGGCACCTACGAGCAGTACTTC. This gives the protein CASSLVGRGTYEQYF.

This chain links TRBV29-1 with TRBJ1-2; 9 bases fit TRBD1. Germline V CDR1 and CDR2: SQVTM, ANQGSEA. The CDR3 sequence is 15 residues long. V lost 4 bases and J lost 6; bases outside the gene matches: 12. In DNA form, the CDR3 reads TGCAGCGTTGGGACAGGGGTAGAGTGGTTGGATGGCTACACCTTC. Protein: CSVGTGVEWLDGYTF. Filled out from reference TRBV29-1 and TRBJ1-2, the complete variable domain reads SAVISQKPSRDICQRGTSLTIQCQVDSQVTMMFWYRQQPGQSLTLIATANQGSEATYESGFVIDKFPISRPNLTFSTLTVSNMSPEDSSIYLCSVGTGVEWLDGYTFGSGTRLTVV.

V gene TRBV18 combines with J gene TRBJ1-1; D ambiguous. With 3 bases removed from V and 1 base from J, the gap between germline ends came to 12 bases. Germline CDR1 and CDR2: KGHSH and LQKENI. This CDR3 is 15 amino acids long. For the CDR3, the DNA is TGTGCCAGCTCACCGGGTCGGGGAGAGAACACTGAAGCTTTCTTT. This sequence encodes CASSPGRGENTEAFF.

The rearrangement uses TRBV24-1 and TRBJ1-3, with 8 positions matching TRBD1. CDR3 length: 17 amino acids. The germline CDR1 and CDR2 sequences are KGHDR and SFDVKD. Trimming cost V 3 bases and J 1 base; bases outside gene matches: 7. This CDR3 is CATSDVGTGRSGNTIYF. The CDR3, as DNA: TGTGCCACCAGTGATGTTGGGACAGGACGTTCTGGAAACACCATATATTTT.

This chain uses TRBV18 with TRBJ1-2; D is perhaps TRBD1 (5 bases). Trimming took 8 bases from V and 3 from J, leaving 19 bases between them. CDR1 is KGHSH, CDR2 LQKENI, per germline. The CDR3 has 15 amino acids. The CDR3 nucleotides are TGTGCCAGCCGTCCCCCCGACAGAAGCCACTATGGCTACACCTTC. Encoded protein: CASRPPDRSHYGYTF. Filled out from reference TRBV18 and TRBJ1-2, the complete variable domain reads NAGVMQNPRHLVRRRGQEARLRCSPMKGHSHVYWYRQLPEEGLKFMVYLQKENIIDESGMPKERFSAEFPKEGPSILRIQQVVRGDSAAYFCASRPPDRSHYGYTFGSGTRLTVV.

CDR3 sequence: CASGLVGGGSGRLHEQFF. CDR3 coding DNA: TGTGCTAGTGGTTTGGTAGGGGGCGGTAGCGGGAGATTACATGAGCAGTTCTTC. The chain couples TRBV12-5 to TRBJ2-1; TRBD2 aligns across 9 bases. Germline-derived CDR1 and CDR2 are LGHNT and FRNRAP. CDR3 size: 18 residues. V lost 0 bases, J lost 8 bases, and 14 bases stayed unmatched.

The gene calls are TRBV5-6 and TRBJ2-3, with TRBD2 identical over 8 bases. The CDR3 is 15 amino acids. From germline, CDR1 is SGHDT and CDR2 YYEEEE. Trimming cost V 4 bases and J 3 bases; bases outside gene matches: 7. The CDR3 coding sequence is TGTGCCAGCAGCCCCCGCAGCGGGAGTACAGATACGCAGTATTTT. This encodes CASSPRSGSTDTQYF.

V usage is TRBV11-3 and J usage is TRBJ2-7, with a tentative D call TRBD1 (5 bases). V was clipped by 3 bases and J by 4 bases, with 10 bases between them. The germline CDR1 and CDR2 sequences are SGHNT and YENEEA. The CDR3 runs to 13 residues. CDR3: CASSLIQGYEQYF. In DNA, the CDR3 is TGTGCCAGCAGCTTGATTCAGGGTTACGAGCAGTACTTC. The whole variable domain, filled in from reference TRBV11-3 and TRBJ2-7, reads EAGVVQSPRYKIIEKKQPVAFWCNPISGHNTLYWYLQNLGQGPELLIRYENEEAVDDSQLPKDRFSAERLKGVDSTLKIQPAELGDSAVYLCASSLIQGYEQYFGPGTRLTVT.

This chain joins TRBV15 and TRBJ2-7, with 8 bases that match TRBD1. V dropped 1 base and J dropped 3; count of bases not matched to a gene: 5. In germline, CDR1 is LNHNV, CDR2 YYDKDF (reference sequence). This CDR3 is 15 amino acids long. The CDR3 DNA sequence: TGTGCCACCAGCAGAGTAAGGACAGGGAACTACGAGCAGTACTTC. Translated: CATSRVRTGNYEQYF.

This chain uses TRBV5-4 with TRBJ1-5; possible D gene TRBD1, 5 bases. With 0 bases removed from V and 4 bases from J, the gap between germline ends came to 11 bases. Germline lookup yields CDR1 SGHNT and CDR2 YYREEE (reference sequence). The CDR3 has 15 residues. The CDR3 sequence: CASSLGGTGNQPQHF. The CDR3 DNA follows: TGTGCCAGCAGCTTGGGGGGGACTGGAAATCAGCCCCAGCATTTT.

The chain combines TRBV7-9 with TRBJ1-1; the D is unclear. This CDR3 is built from 13 residues. Trimming pared 0 bases from V and 4 bases from J, leaving 6 bases between. Germline V lookup: CDR1 SEHNR, CDR2 FQNEAQ (reference sequence). The CDR3 reads CASSLAFGTEAFF. The CDR3 nucleotides are TGTGCCAGCAGCTTAGCTTTCGGCACTGAAGCTTTCTTT.

The chain has TRBV24-1 and TRBJ1-2; D is unresolved. CDR1 is KGHDR and CDR2 is SFDVKD in the germline V gene. The CDR3 is made up of 13 amino acids. Deletions cut 3 bases from V and 4 bases from J, with 8 bases between. The CDR3 nucleotides read TGTGCCACCAGTGATAGAGGGAGCTATGGCTACACCTTC. This codes for CATSDRGSYGYTF.

This rearrangement joins TRBV7-2 to TRBJ1-1; D gene uncertain. CDR1 SGHTA and CDR2 FQGNSA come from the germline V gene. The V and J ends lost 2 bases and 3 bases respectively, with 19 bases between them. The CDR3 loop spans 17 amino acids. CDR3 DNA: TGTGCCAGCAGCTTAAGGTCGGGGATAGCAAGCGACACTGAAGCTTTCTTT. Protein product: CASSLRSGIASDTEAFF. The full variable domain, with the rest looked up from reference TRBV7-2 and TRBJ1-1, is GAGVSQSPSNKVTEKGKDVELRCDPISGHTALYWYRQSLGQGLEFLIYFQGNSAPDKSGLPSDRFSAERTGGSVSTLTIQRTQQEDSAVYLCASSLRSGIASDTEAFFGQGTRLTVV.

The genes are TRBV7-2 and TRBJ1-4, with D maybe TRBD1 (6 bases). The CDR3 runs 15 residues. V was cut by 3 bases and J by 0 bases, with 8 bases left in between. CDR1 and CDR2 (germline): SGHTA, FQGNSA. The CDR3, as DNA: TGTGCCAGCAGCTTCAGGGGTGCAACTAATGAAAAACTGTTTTTT. This encodes CASSFRGATNEKLFF.

The chain recombines TRBV19 with TRBJ2-7, with 10 bases identical to TRBD2. The germline gives CDR1 LNHDA, CDR2 SQIVND (reference sequence). The CDR3 has 15 residues. Trimming cost V 4 bases and J 3 bases; bases outside gene matches: 6. The CDR3 nucleotides read TGTGCCAGTAGTAAAACTAGCGGGGATTACTACGAGCAGTACTTC. Its protein product is CASSKTSGDYYEQYF.

V gene TRBV28 combines with J gene TRBJ1-2, with a possible D match to TRBD1 (6 bases). V gave up 7 bases and J gave up 0 bases, with 15 bases separating them. Looked up from germline, CDR1 is MDHEN and CDR2 is SYDVKM. This CDR3 spans 15 amino acids. The CDR3 DNA reads as TGTGCCAGCACCGAAGGACAGCTATCTAACTATGGCTACACCTTC. Translated, it gives CASTEGQLSNYGYTF.

V is TRBV4-1 and J is TRBJ2-7, with D possibly TRBD1 on 6 matching bases. Deletions cut 3 bases from V and 1 base from J, with 13 bases between. Germline values: CDR1 MGHRA, CDR2 YSYEKL. The CDR3 runs to 15 residues. CDR3 DNA sequence: TGCGCCAGCAGCCATTTGGGGGCGCCTTCCTACGAGCAGTACTTC. This sequence encodes CASSHLGAPSYEQYF.

The sample holds one count of this clone. The identical CDR3 is also encoded by other nucleotide sequences in the sample. The chain links TRBV27 to TRBJ2-1; 7 bases match TRBD1. The CDR3 is 14 residues long. Germline loops: CDR1 MNHEY, CDR2 SMNVEV (reference sequence). The ends lost 3 bases at V and 5 bases at J; junction bases unmatched: 4. Written as DNA, the CDR3 is TGTGCCAGCAGTTTTTGGGACAGAGACAATGAGCAGTTCTTC. Translation: CASSFWDRDNEQFF.

This chain joins TRBV6-5 and TRBJ2-3, with 8 bases lining up with TRBD1. With 6 bases clipped from V and 1 base from J, the junction kept 3 bases outside the gene matches. In germline, CDR1 is MNHEY, CDR2 SVGAGI. This CDR3 has 14 amino acids. This CDR3 is CASRDRGRTDTQYF. The CDR3 nucleotides read TGTGCCAGCAGAGACAGGGGTCGCACAGATACGCAGTATTTT.

The chain recombines TRBV7-8 with TRBJ2-5, with 9 bases fitting TRBD2. Germline V lookup: CDR1 SGHVS, CDR2 FQNEAQ. J gave up 5 bases and V 5 bases, and 9 bases lay outside the gene matches. CDR3 length: 15 residues. Here the CDR3 DNA reads TGTGCCAGCAGCCGAGGCGGCGGGAGGGAGGAGACCCAGTACTTC. Its translation: CASSRGGGREETQYF.

The V call is TRBV28, the J call TRBJ1-6; D uncertain. This CDR3 has 13 amino acids. Germline loops: CDR1 MDHEN, CDR2 SYDVKM. Trimming cost V 3 bases and J 3 bases, with 3 bases left between them. The CDR3 loop is CASSFRYNSPLHF. The CDR3 nucleotides are TGTGCCAGCAGTTTTCGCTATAATTCACCCCTCCACTTT.

The V and J genes are TRBV7-9 and TRBJ2-5; D is undetermined. The CDR3 covers 13 residues. The germline gives CDR1 SEHNR, CDR2 FQNEAQ (reference sequence). The ends were cut back, 3 bases at V and 4 bases at J, with 9 bases in the middle. The CDR3 nucleotides are TGTGCCAGCAGCTTCCGGGTGCGAGAGACCCAGTACTTC. Amino acids: CASSFRVRETQYF.

This rearrangement joins TRBV6-5 to TRBJ2-1; a weak D match, TRBD2 (5 bases). V dropped 0 bases and J dropped 3 bases, with 12 bases sitting between them. The CDR3 is 16 amino acids. Germline CDR1 and CDR2: MNHEY and SVGAGI. DNA of the CDR3: TGTGCCAGCAGTTACTCCCCTAGCAGAATCTACAATGAGCAGTTCTTC. Protein: CASSYSPSRIYNEQFF.

This chain joins TRBV28 and TRBJ2-1, with no clear D. Trimming stripped 2 bases from V and 4 bases from J, with 12 bases between. Germline lookup yields CDR1 MDHEN and CDR2 SYDVKM. The CDR3 is 15 residues long. CDR3: CASSLAVLTYNEQFF. The CDR3 nucleotides are TGTGCCAGCAGTTTAGCGGTTTTAACATACAATGAGCAGTTCTTC. The full variable domain, in which reference TRBV28 and TRBJ2-1 provide the parts outside the CDR3, is DVKVTQSSRYLVKRTGEKVFLECVQDMDHENMFWYRQDPGLGLRLIYFSYDVKMKEKGDIPEGYSVSREKKERFSLILESASTNQTSMYLCASSLAVLTYNEQFFGPGTRLTVL.

J is TRBJ1-1 and V is TRBV4-1, with 10 bases that match TRBD1. V shed 0 bases, J shed 7 bases, and the junction held 5 bases outside the gene matches. CDR1 and CDR2 from the germline V gene are MGHRA and YSYEKL. The CDR3 extends over 15 amino acids. The CDR3 sequence is CASSQEGGQGFEAFF. DNA for the CDR3: TGCGCCAGCAGCCAAGAAGGGGGACAGGGGTTTGAAGCTTTCTTT.

V is TRBV4-1 and J is TRBJ1-2; 9 bases fit TRBD1. Germline CDR1 is MGHRA and CDR2 is YSYEKL. J lost 8 bases, V lost 3 bases, and 7 bases had no gene match. The CDR3 is made up of 14 amino acids. The CDR3 coding sequence is TGCGCCAGCAGCCACCGGGACAGGGATCCCGGCTACACCTTC. Translation gives CASSHRDRDPGYTF.

This chain links TRBV15 with TRBJ2-5; 7 nucleotides match TRBD1. The ends lost 3 bases at V and 6 bases at J; junction bases unmatched: 7. This CDR3 comprises 14 residues. Germline CDR1 is LNHNV and CDR2 is YYDKDF (reference sequence). CDR3 residues: CATSRAGTEKTQYF. The CDR3 nucleotides are TGTGCCACCAGCAGGGCAGGGACAGAGAAGACCCAGTACTTC.

CDR3 sequence (DNA): TGTGCCAGTAGTCCGCTAGGGGGCCGCACCGGGGAGCTGTTTTTT. It translates to CASSPLGGRTGELFF. The chain employs TRBV19 and TRBJ2-2; 7 positions match TRBD1. The CDR3 length is 15 residues. Trimming took 5 bases from V and 4 from J; bases not matched to a gene: 7. Per the germline V gene, CDR1 is LNHDA and CDR2 is SQIVND (reference sequence). Looking up the rest from reference TRBV19 and TRBJ2-2 gives the full variable domain: DGGITQSPKYLFRKEGQNVTLSCEQNLNHDAMYWYRQDPGQGLRLIYYSQIVNDFQKGDIAEGYSVSREKKESFPLTVTSAQKNPTAFYLCASSPLGGRTGELFFGEGSRLTVL.

The chain couples TRBV7-6 to TRBJ1-3; D is unresolved. The CDR3 loop spans 16 amino acids. Per germline, CDR1 SGHVS and CDR2 FNYEAQ. V dropped 5 bases and J dropped 0 bases, with 14 bases sitting between them. CDR3 bases: TGTGCCAGCAGCGCAGGCCTCCAGTACTCTGGAAACACCATATATTTT. Translating it yields CASSAGLQYSGNTIYF.